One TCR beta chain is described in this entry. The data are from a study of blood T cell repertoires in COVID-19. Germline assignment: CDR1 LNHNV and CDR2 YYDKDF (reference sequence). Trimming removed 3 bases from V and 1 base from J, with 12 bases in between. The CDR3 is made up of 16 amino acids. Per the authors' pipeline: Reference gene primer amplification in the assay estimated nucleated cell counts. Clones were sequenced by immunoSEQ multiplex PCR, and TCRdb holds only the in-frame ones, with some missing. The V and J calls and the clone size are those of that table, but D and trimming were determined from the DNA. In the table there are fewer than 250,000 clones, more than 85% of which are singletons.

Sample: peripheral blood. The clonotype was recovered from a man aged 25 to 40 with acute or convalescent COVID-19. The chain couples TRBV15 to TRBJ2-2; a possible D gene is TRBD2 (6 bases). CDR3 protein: CATSRGGYQNTGELFF. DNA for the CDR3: TGTGCCACCAGCAGGGGAGGATATCAGAACACCGGGGAGCTGTTTTTT.